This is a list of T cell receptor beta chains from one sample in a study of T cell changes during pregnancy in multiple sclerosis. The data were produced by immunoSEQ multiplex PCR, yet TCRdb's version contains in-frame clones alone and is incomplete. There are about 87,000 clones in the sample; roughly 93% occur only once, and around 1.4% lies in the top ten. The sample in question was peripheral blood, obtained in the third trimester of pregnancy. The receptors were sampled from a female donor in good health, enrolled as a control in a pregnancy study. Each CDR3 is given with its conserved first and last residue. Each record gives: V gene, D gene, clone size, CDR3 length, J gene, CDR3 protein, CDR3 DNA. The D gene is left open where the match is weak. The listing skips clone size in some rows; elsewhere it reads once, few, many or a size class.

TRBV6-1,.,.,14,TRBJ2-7,CASSEAGTSYEQYF,TGTGCCAGCAGTGAAGCGGGGACTTCTTACGAGCAGTACTTC
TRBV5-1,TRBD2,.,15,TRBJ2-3,CASRPSGASTDTQYF,TGCGCCAGCAGGCCTAGCGGGGCGAGCACAGATACGCAGTATTTT
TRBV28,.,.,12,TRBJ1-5,CASSLWSQPQHF,TGTGCCAGCAGTTTGTGGAGTCAGCCCCAGCATTTT
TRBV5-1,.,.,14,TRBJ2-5,CASSLNPGQETQYF,TGCGCCAGCAGCTTGAATCCGGGCCAAGAGACCCAGTACTTC
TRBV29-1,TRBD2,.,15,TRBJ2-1,CSVESRAGGGYEQFF,TGCAGCGTTGAAAGCCGAGCGGGAGGGGGCTATGAGCAGTTCTTC
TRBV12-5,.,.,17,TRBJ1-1,CASDPGGRGLDDPEAFF,TGTGCTAGTGACCCCGGGGGTAGGGGCCTCGACGATCCTGAAGCTTTCTTT
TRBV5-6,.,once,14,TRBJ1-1,CASSLLRGRTEAFF,TGTGCCAGCAGCTTACTGCGTGGGAGGACTGAAGCTTTCTTT
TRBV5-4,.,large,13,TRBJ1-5,CASSLTPDQPQHF,TGTGCCAGCAGCTTAACTCCCGATCAGCCCCAGCATTTT
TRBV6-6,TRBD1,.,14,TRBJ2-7,CASSYGQGVDEQYF,TGTGCCAGCAGTTACGGACAGGGAGTCGACGAGCAGTACTTC
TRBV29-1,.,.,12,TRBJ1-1,CSVGLMNTEAFF,TGCAGCGTAGGACTCATGAACACTGAAGCTTTCTTT
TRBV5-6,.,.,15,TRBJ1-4,CASSPRTATNEKLFF,TGTGCCAGCAGCCCGCGAACTGCAACTAATGAAAAACTGTTTTTT
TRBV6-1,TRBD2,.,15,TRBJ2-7,CASSEATSGSYEQYF,TGTGCCAGCAGTGAAGCGACTAGCGGGAGTTACGAGCAGTACTTC
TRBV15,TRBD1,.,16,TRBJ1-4,CATSRDRGSLNEKLFF,TGTGCCACCAGCCGGGACAGGGGGAGCTTAAATGAAAAACTGTTTTTT
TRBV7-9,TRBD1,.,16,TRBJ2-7,CASSFSTGGDFYEQYF,TGTGCCAGCAGCTTCTCGACAGGGGGTGATTTCTACGAGCAGTACTTC
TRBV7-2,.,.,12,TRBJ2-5,CASSFLGQTQYF,TGTGCCAGCAGCTTCCTTGGGCAGACCCAGTACTTC
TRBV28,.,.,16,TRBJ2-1,CASSLNGGGGYNEQFF,TGTGCCAGCAGTTTAAACGGGGGAGGTGGCTACAATGAGCAGTTCTTC
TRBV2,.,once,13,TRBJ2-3,CASSEFLTDTQYF,TGTGCCAGCAGTGAGTTCCTCACAGATACGCAGTATTTT
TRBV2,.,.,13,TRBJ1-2,CASSPGESYGYTF,TGTGCCAGCAGTCCCGGGGAGTCTTACGGCTACACCTTC
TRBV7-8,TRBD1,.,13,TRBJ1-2,CASSTGTGYGYTF,TGTGCCAGCAGCACCGGGACAGGTTATGGCTACACCTTC
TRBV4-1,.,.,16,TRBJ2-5,CASSPARPFMRETQYF,TGCGCCAGCAGCCCCGCTAGGCCGTTTATGCGGGAGACCCAGTACTTC
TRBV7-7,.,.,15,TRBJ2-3,CASGPTGDPSDTQYF,TGTGCTAGCGGACCAACAGGGGATCCTTCAGATACGCAGTATTTT
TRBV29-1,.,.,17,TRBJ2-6,CSVGEQGRASGANVLTF,TGCAGCGTTGGCGAACAGGGTAGGGCCTCTGGGGCCAACGTCCTGACTTTC
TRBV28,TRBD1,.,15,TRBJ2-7,CASTPRTGVSYEQYF,TGTGCCAGCACCCCAAGGACAGGAGTTTCCTACGAGCAGTACTTC
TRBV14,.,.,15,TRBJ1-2,CASSQGTAANYGYTF,TGTGCCAGCAGCCAAGGGACAGCAGCTAACTATGGCTACACCTTC
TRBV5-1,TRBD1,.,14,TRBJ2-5,CASSLRQGEETQYF,TGCGCCAGCAGCTTGAGGCAGGGGGAAGAGACCCAGTACTTC
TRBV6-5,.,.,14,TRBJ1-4,CASSYWGEDEKLFF,TGTGCCAGCAGTTACTGGGGAGAGGATGAAAAACTGTTTTTT
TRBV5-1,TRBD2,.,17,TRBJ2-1,CASSLAVSGIGSSEQFF,TGCGCCAGCAGCTTGGCTGTTAGCGGGATTGGGTCGAGTGAGCAGTTCTTC
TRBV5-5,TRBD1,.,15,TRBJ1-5,CASSLEDRANQPQHF,TGTGCCAGCAGCTTGGAGGACAGGGCTAATCAGCCCCAGCATTTT
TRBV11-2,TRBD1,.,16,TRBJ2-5,CASTGSGQGWQETQYF,TGTGCCAGCACCGGATCGGGACAGGGCTGGCAAGAGACCCAGTACTTC
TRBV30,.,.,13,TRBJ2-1,CAWSVGDYNEQFF,TGTGCCTGGAGCGTGGGAGACTACAATGAGCAGTTCTTC
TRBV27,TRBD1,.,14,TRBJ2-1,CASNPRQGNNEQFF,TGTGCCAGCAACCCGAGACAGGGAAACAATGAGCAGTTCTTC
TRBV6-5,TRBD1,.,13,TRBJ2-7,CASSSDRGREQYF,TGTGCCAGCAGCTCCGACAGGGGGAGGGAGCAGTACTTC
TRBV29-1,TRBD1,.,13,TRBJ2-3,CSSHTGDGDTQYF,TGCAGCTCACACACAGGGGATGGAGATACGCAGTATTTT